This T cell receptor beta chain was observed in a study of CD8+ T cells in alopecia areata. Study findings and constraints: Scalp data also include sequences from resident alphabeta T cells of normal skin. Clonality was higher in lesional than normal scalp, especially in alopecia totalis/universalis.

A FACSAria was used to sort CD4+ and CD8+ T cells. These cells came from PBMCs. Note on this clone: Its target is not known.

RNA, once extracted, was reverse transcribed into cDNA for use as the sequencing template. Generated by immunoSEQ multiplex PCR, the TCRdb table keeps only in-frame clones and is missing some. This table has over 150,000 clones, about 61% appearing once. The sequence was obtained from a human donor in good health. Input material: CD8+ T cells sorted from blood.

The CDR3 nucleotides read TGTGCCAGCAGCTTGGGCCCAGGGGGCAATGGCTACACCTTC. This sequence encodes CASSLGPGGNGYTF. The chain couples TRBV5-6 to TRBJ1-2; 8 bases match TRBD1. Trimming at V came to 0 bases and at J to 6 bases, leaving 4 bases not matched to a gene. CDR1 SGHDT and CDR2 YYEEEE come from the germline V gene. The CDR3 loop spans 14 amino acids.